The rows below give T cell receptor beta chains drawn from one sample of a study of T cells in localized non-small cell lung cancer. Only in-frame clones appear in the TCRdb table, and some are missing; sequencing was by immunoSEQ multiplex PCR. The sample lists 10,000 to 15,000 clones, about 86% occurring once. This specimen was peripheral blood, taken before any cancer treatment. The origin of the receptors is a male donor older than 55 with stage III lung adenocarcinoma. The CDR3 runs from the conserved cysteine through the conserved F or W. D genes are given only for firm matches. Only some rows state a clone size, as once, few, many or a class for expanded clones.

>NA|NA|TRBJ1-2|TRBV30
CAWFPGQFNYGYTF
TGTGCCTGGTTTCCGGGACAATTCAACTATGGCTACACCTTC
>TRBD1|NA|TRBJ2-7|TRBV7-8
CASRPGQGSEQYF
TGTGCCAGCAGACCGGGACAGGGATCCGAGCAGTACTTC
>NA|few|TRBJ1-1|TRBV19
CASRTTGYTEAFF
TGTGCCAGTAGGACCACAGGATACACTGAAGCTTTCTTT
>TRBD2|few|TRBJ2-5|TRBV27
CAVLAGGGETQYF
TGTGCCGTTCTAGCGGGGGGTGGAGAGACCCAGTACTTC
>NA|once|TRBJ2-7|TRBV6-5
CASSYSTPYYEQYF
TGTGCCAGCAGTTACTCGACTCCCTACTACGAGCAGTACTTC
>NA|NA|TRBJ1-1|TRBV7-9
CASSLDRTRAFF
TGTGCCAGCAGCTTAGACAGGACACGGGCTTTCTTT
>TRBD1|NA|TRBJ2-5|TRBV11-2
CASNTFGTGGGETQYF
TGTGCCAGCAACACATTCGGGACAGGGGGCGGAGAGACCCAGTACTTC
>NA|NA|TRBJ2-5|TRBV18
CASSPAGQETQYF
TGTGCCAGCTCACCGGCAGGCCAAGAGACCCAGTACTTC
>NA|NA|TRBJ1-1|TRBV27
CASSFARWGVGTEAFF
TGTGCCAGCAGTTTCGCCAGGTGGGGAGTCGGTACTGAAGCTTTCTTT
>NA|NA|TRBJ1-3|TRBV4-1
CASSQEEVSGNTIYF
TGCGCCAGCAGCCAAGAAGAGGTCTCTGGAAACACCATATATTTT
>NA|NA|TRBJ1-1|TRBV29-1
CSVGSWTKTEAFF
TGCAGCGTTGGATCCTGGACGAAAACTGAAGCTTTCTTT
>TRBD2|NA|TRBJ2-5|TRBV7-2
CASSFAGEETQYF
TGTGCCAGCAGCTTTGCGGGAGAAGAGACCCAGTACTTC
>NA|NA|TRBJ1-5|TRBV4-2
CASSLVISQPQHF
TGTGCCAGCAGCTTGGTAATTTCTCAGCCCCAGCATTTT
>TRBD2|NA|TRBJ2-5|TRBV5-1
CASSTGGKETQYF
TGCGCCAGCAGTACGGGGGGGAAAGAGACCCAGTACTTC
>TRBD2|NA|TRBJ2-7|TRBV29-1
CSVEWFLAGIYEQYF
TGCAGCGTTGAATGGTTCCTAGCGGGAATCTACGAGCAGTACTTC
>NA|NA|TRBJ1-2|TRBV9
CASSSGTLPYGYTF
TGTGCCAGCAGCTCGGGGACCCTACCCTATGGCTACACCTTC
>NA|NA|TRBJ1-1|TRBV7-9
CASSSRAGNEAFF
TGTGCCAGCAGCTCCCGTGCGGGAAATGAAGCTTTCTTT
>NA|NA|TRBJ1-5|TRBV30
CAWRGGGGRNQPQHF
TGTGCCTGGAGAGGCGGGGGGGGACGCAATCAGCCCCAGCATTTT
>TRBD2|NA|TRBJ2-3|TRBV7-9
CASSLGGTSFRDTQYF
TGTGCCAGCAGCTTAGGAGGGACTAGCTTCCGAGATACGCAGTATTTT
>NA|once|TRBJ1-4|TRBV7-6
CASSPFGGEPNEKLFF
TGTGCCAGCAGCCCCTTCGGGGGAGAACCTAATGAAAAACTGTTTTTT
>NA|NA|TRBJ2-2|TRBV4-2
CASSQVISELGSGELFF
TGTGCCAGCAGCCAAGTAATCTCTGAGCTGGGCAGCGGGGAGCTGTTTTTT
>NA|NA|TRBJ1-2|TRBV11-2
CASSFGPRSYGYTF
TGTGCCAGCAGCTTCGGGCCGCGGAGCTATGGCTACACCTTC
>TRBD1|NA|TRBJ1-2|TRBV7-9
CASGPWTGGLNYGYTF
TGTGCCAGCGGCCCTTGGACAGGGGGCTTGAACTATGGCTACACCTTC
>TRBD1|NA|TRBJ2-7|TRBV27
CASPQPRQGSSYEQYF
TGTGCCAGCCCTCAACCCCGACAGGGTTCCTCCTACGAGCAGTACTTC
>NA|NA|TRBJ1-1|TRBV7-9
CASSPSSEAFF
TGTGCCAGCAGCCCGAGCAGTGAAGCTTTCTTT
>NA|NA|TRBJ1-3|TRBV5-1
CASSLGRGSGNTIYF
TGCGCCAGCAGCTTGGGCAGGGGCTCTGGAAACACCATATATTTT
>NA|NA|TRBJ2-6|TRBV28
CASSYILLTQSRANVLTF
TGTGCCAGCAGTTACATCCTCTTGACACAAAGTCGGGCCAACGTCCTGACTTTC
>TRBD2|NA|TRBJ2-7|TRBV6-1
CASSRAGGFNEQYF
TGTGCCAGCAGTCGAGCGGGAGGGTTTAACGAGCAGTACTTC
>NA|NA|TRBJ2-7|TRBV2
CASSEVYEQYF
TGTGCCAGCAGTGAGGTCTACGAGCAGTACTTC
>TRBD2|NA|TRBJ2-1|TRBV4-2
CASSQESSGSRNEQFF
TGTGCCAGCAGCCAAGAGTCTAGCGGGAGTCGAAATGAGCAGTTCTTC
>NA|NA|TRBJ1-6|TRBV7-1
CASSFEYGGSPLHF
TGTGCCAGCAGCTTCGAGTATGGAGGTTCACCCCTCCACTTT
>NA|NA|TRBJ2-5|TRBV2
CASRGTAGETQYF
TGTGCCAGCAGGGGGACCGCGGGAGAGACCCAGTACTTC
>NA|NA|TRBJ2-7|TRBV29-1
CSVEEGREYEQYF
TGCAGCGTTGAAGAGGGGCGGGAATACGAGCAGTACTTC